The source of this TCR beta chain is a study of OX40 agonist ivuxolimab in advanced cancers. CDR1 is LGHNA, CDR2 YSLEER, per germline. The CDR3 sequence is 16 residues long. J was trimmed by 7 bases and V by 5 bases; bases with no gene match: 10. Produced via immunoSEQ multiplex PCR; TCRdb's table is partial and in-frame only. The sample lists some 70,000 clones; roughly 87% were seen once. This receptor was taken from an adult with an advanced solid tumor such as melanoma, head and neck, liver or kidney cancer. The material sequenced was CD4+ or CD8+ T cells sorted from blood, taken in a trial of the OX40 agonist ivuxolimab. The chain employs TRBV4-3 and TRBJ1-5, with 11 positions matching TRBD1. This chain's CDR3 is CASSVDRGPPHQPQHF. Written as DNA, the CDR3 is TGCGCCAGCAGCGTGGACAGGGGGCCTCCGCACCAGCCCCAGCATTTT.